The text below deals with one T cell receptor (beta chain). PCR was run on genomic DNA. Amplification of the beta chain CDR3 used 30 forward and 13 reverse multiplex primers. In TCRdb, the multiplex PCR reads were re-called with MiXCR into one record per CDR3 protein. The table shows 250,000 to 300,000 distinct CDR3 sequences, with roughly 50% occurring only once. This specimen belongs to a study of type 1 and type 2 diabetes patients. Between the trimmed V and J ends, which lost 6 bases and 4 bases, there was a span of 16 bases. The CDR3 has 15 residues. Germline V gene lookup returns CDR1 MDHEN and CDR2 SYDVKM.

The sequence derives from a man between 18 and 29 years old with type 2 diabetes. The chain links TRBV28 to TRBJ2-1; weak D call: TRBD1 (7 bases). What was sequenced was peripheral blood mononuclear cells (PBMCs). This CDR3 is CASSTRDSSYNEQFF. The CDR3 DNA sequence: TGTGCCAGCAGCACGCGGGACAGCTCTTACAATGAGCAGTTCTTC.